This TCR beta chain was sequenced during a study of CD8 T cells in ankylosing spondylitis (dated by TCRdb to about 2017). Turning to the overall study: The study set out to find disease-linked TCR variants by profiling T cell receptor beta repertoires in ankylosing spondylitis patients and healthy donors. The full study cohort comprised around 25 ankylosing spondylitis patients and over 95 healthy donors. Peripheral blood was sampled, and synovial fluid was also collected from ankylosing spondylitis patients.

Study-wide conclusions, independent of this receptor: Significant enrichment of the disease-linked clones was reported in matched synovial fluid samples from ankylosing spondylitis patients. The disease-linked clones had a CD8+ phenotype and were found at relatively low frequencies in peripheral blood. Blood from ankylosing spondylitis patients appeared to be characterized by a TCR beta motif made up of under ten highly homologous amino acid variants. Some motif variants were previously reported in synovial fluid and blood of reactive arthritis patients, suggesting common disease-initiation mechanisms.

The germline ends are 14 bases apart after V is trimmed by 4 bases and J by 1 base. From the cysteine through the phenylalanine, the CDR3 covers 16 amino acids. Only the CDR3 DNA is retained, 48 bases long and in frame from the first base. From a lookup of the germline V gene (reference sequence), CDR1 and CDR2 are LNHNV and YYDKDF. As concerns this clonotype: Its antigen specificity is not known. It has no much larger one-base neighbor in the sample; base qualities were not kept.

Sequenced on an Illumina HiSeq 2500. TCR beta libraries were prepared by quantitative 5'-RACE with molecular barcodes. Per the original workflow: To identify disease-linked TCR variants, a new computational method was used, one built on a probabilistic model of VDJ rearrangement. Clones were called with MiXCR by TCRdb after fastp trimmed the public reads at Q25, and only in-frame beta chains were retained. Entries that share a CDR3 protein sequence are merged under the most common genes and DNA. TCRdb, not the authors, supplied the V and J calls. The sample table shows 220,000 or so distinct CDR3 sequences, and roughly 18% are seen once. About 44% of the sample goes to the ten largest clones.

The receptor chain draws on TRBV15 and TRBJ2-4, and TRBD1 may be the D gene, going by 7 matching bases. The sample consisted of blood, either unsorted or a sorted T cell fraction (not recorded which). The receptor's source is a male donor with ankylosing spondylitis. The CDR3 region has the sequence CATSTGGWEAKNIQYF. The DNA reads as follows: TGTGCCACCAGCACAGGGGGGTGGGAGGCCAAAAACATTCAGTACTTC.